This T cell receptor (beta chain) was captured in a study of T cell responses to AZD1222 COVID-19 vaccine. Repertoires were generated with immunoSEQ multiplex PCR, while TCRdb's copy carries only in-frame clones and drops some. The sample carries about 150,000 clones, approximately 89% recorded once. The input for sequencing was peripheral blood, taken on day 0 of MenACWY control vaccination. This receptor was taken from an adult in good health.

The DNA for the CDR3 is TGTGCCAGCAGCCAAGGGACTAGCGGGAGACAAGAGACCCAGTACTTC. It yields the protein CASSQGTSGRQETQYF. The V call is TRBV4-2, the J call TRBJ2-5; 13 bases are shared with TRBD2. The CDR3 extends over 16 amino acids. V lost 1 base to trimming and J lost 2 bases; unmatched junction nucleotides: 1. In germline, CDR1 is LGHNA, CDR2 YNFKEQ.